This TCR beta chain was recovered during a study of cytomegalovirus exposure and HLA in healthy donors. About this clone itself: Antigen: not known.

Whole-study findings and limits: The classifier reportedly diagnosed cytomegalovirus status with high specificity and sensitivity. A missense variant in DCLRE1C was later tied to TCR beta V- and J-gene trimming. Presence/absence analyses assumed roughly uniform sequencing depth across donors.

Trimming removed 2 bases from V and 0 bases from J, with 8 bases in between. In germline, CDR1 is SNHLY, CDR2 FYNNEI. CDR3 size: 14 residues. 60 Vbeta and 13 Jbeta primers were used in PCR. Using immunoSEQ multiplex PCR, the repertoire was profiled, and TCRdb retains in-frame clones only, with some absent. The sample lists approximately 150,000 clones, 70% to 85% seen once, with 1.9% in the top ten. The sequence was collected from a woman aged 40-49 years in good health and CMV-seronegative. The material sequenced was PBMCs. The chain couples TRBV2 to TRBJ2-7; D is undetermined. This CDR3 is CASSELTSSYEQYF. The CDR3 nucleotides are TGTGCCAGCAGTGAACTCACCAGCTCCTACGAGCAGTACTTC.